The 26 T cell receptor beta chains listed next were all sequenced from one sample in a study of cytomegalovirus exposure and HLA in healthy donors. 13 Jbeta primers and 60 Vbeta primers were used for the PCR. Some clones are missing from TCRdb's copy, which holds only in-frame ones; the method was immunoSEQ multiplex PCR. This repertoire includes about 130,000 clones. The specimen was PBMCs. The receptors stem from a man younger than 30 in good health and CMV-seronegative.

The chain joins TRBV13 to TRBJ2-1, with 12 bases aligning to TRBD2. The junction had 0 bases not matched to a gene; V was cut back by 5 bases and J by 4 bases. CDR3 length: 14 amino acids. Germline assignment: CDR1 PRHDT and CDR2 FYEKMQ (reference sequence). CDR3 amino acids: CASSGLAGYNEQFF. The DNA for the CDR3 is TGTGCCAGCAGCGGACTAGCGGGGTACAATGAGCAGTTCTTC.

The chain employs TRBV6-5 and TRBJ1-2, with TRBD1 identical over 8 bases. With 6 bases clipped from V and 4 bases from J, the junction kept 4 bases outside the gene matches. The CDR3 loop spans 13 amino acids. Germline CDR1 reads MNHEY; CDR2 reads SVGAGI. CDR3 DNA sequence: TGTGCCAGCAGGGCGACAGGGGCCTATGGCTACACCTTC. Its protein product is CASRATGAYGYTF.

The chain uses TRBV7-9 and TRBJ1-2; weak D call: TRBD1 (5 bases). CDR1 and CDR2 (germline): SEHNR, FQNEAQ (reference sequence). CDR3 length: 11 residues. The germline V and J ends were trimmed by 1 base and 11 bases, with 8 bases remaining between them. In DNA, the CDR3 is TGTGCCAGCAGCTTAGGGAGGGGATACACCTTC. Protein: CASSLGRGYTF.

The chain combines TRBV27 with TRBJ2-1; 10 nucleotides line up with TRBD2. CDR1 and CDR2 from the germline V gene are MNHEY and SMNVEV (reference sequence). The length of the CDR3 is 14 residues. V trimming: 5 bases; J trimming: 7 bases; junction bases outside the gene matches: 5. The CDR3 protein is CASSQREGRNEQFF. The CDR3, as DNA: TGTGCCAGCAGTCAGCGGGAGGGCCGGAATGAGCAGTTCTTC.

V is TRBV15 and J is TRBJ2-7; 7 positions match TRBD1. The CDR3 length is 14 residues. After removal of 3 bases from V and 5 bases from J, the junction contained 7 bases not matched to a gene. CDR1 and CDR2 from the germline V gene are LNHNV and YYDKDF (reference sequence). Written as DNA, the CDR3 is TGTGCCACCAGCAGCTCCGGGACAGCACACGAGCAGTACTTC. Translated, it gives CATSSSGTAHEQYF.

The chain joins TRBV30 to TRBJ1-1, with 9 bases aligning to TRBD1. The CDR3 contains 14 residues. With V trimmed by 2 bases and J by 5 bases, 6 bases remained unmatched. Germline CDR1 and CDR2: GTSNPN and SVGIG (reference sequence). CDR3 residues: CAWSPGQGLTEAFF. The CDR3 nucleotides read TGTGCCTGGAGTCCGGGACAGGGACTGACTGAAGCTTTCTTT.

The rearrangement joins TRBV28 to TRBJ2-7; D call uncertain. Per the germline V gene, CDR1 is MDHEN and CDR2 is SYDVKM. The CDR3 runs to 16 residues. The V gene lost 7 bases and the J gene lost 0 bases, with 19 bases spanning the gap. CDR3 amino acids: CASTTWAGTRSYEQYF. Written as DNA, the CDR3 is TGTGCCAGCACCACTTGGGCAGGAACCCGCTCCTACGAGCAGTACTTC.

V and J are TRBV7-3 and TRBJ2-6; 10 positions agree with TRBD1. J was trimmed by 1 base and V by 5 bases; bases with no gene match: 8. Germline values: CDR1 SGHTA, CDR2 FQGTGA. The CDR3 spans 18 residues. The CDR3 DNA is TGTGCCAGCAGCAGCGCGACAGGGGGCTCGTCTGGGGCCAACGTCCTGACTTTC. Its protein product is CASSSATGGSSGANVLTF.

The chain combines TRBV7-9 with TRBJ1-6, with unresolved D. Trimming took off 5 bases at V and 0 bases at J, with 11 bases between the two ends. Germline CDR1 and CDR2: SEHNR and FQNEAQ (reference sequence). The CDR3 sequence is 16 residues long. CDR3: CASSEEDRSYNSPLHF. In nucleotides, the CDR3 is TGTGCCAGCAGCGAGGAGGACCGCTCCTATAATTCACCCCTCCACTTT. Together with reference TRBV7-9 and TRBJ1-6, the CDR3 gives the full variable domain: DTGVSQNPRHKITKRGQNVTFRCDPISEHNRLYWYRQTLGQGPEFLTYFQNEAQLEKSRLLSDRFSAERPKGSFSTLEIQRTEQGDSAMYLCASSEEDRSYNSPLHFGNGTRLTVT.

The CDR3: CASSQASGAGYGYTF. CDR3 coding DNA: TGCGCCAGCAGCCAAGCATCAGGGGCTGGCTATGGCTACACCTTC. The chain recombines TRBV4-1 with TRBJ1-2, with D tentatively TRBD1 (6 bases). V was trimmed by 1 base and J by 4 bases, leaving 13 bases between them. Germline values: CDR1 MGHRA, CDR2 YSYEKL. CDR3 length: 15 amino acids.

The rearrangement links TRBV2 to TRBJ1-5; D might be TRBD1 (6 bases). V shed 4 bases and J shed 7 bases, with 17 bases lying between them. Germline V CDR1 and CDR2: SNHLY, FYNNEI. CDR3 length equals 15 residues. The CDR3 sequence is CASSGNLGGVQPQHF. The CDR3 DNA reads TGTGCCAGCAGTGGTAATTTAGGGGGGGTCCAGCCCCAGCATTTT.

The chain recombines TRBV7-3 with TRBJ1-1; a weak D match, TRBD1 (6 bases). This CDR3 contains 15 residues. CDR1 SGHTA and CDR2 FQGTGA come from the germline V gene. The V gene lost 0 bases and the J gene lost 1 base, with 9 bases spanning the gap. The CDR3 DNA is TGTGCCAGCAGCTTAACTCGGGGGGCGAACACTGAAGCTTTCTTT. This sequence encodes CASSLTRGANTEAFF. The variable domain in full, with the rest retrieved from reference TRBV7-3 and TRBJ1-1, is GAGVSQTPSNKVTEKGKYVELRCDPISGHTALYWYRQSLGQGPEFLIYFQGTGAADDSGLPNDRFFAVRPEGSVSTLKIQRTERGDSAVYLCASSLTRGANTEAFFGQGTRLTVV.

The CDR3 loop reads CASSLDWGGDTQYF. CDR3 in DNA: TGTGCCAGCAGCTTAGATTGGGGGGGAGATACGCAGTATTTT. The J gene is TRBJ2-3, the V gene TRBV9, with 7 bases lining up with TRBD2. CDR3 size: 14 residues. Germline CDR1 is SGDLS and CDR2 is YYNGEE. V trimming: 4 bases; J trimming: 5 bases; junction bases outside the gene matches: 7.

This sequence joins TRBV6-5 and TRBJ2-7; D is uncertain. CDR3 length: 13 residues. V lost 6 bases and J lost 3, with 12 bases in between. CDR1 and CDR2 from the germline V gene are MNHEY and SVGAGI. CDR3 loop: CASRSMGNYEQYF. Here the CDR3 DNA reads TGTGCCAGCAGAAGTATGGGCAACTACGAGCAGTACTTC.

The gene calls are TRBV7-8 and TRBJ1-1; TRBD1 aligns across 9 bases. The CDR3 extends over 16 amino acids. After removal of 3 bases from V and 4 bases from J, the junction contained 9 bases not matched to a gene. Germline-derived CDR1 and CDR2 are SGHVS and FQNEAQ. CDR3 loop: CASSFLQGALGTEAFF. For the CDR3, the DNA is TGTGCCAGCAGCTTTTTACAGGGGGCGTTGGGCACTGAAGCTTTCTTT.

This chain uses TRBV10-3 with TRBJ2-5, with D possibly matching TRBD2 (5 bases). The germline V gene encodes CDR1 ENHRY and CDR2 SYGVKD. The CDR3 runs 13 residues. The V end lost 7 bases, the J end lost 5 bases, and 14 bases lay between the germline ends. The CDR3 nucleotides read TGTGCCATCAAGGCCAATCGAGGGGAGACCCAGTACTTC. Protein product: CAIKANRGETQYF.

The CDR3 DNA reads TGTGCCAGCAGCTCCACAGGGGGGAATCAGCCCCAGCATTTT. It translates to CASSSTGGNQPQHF. The rearrangement uses TRBV7-8 and TRBJ1-5, with 8 bases that match TRBD1. Germline V lookup: CDR1 SGHVS, CDR2 FQNEAQ. This CDR3 is built from 14 residues. V shed 4 bases and J 4 bases; nucleotides not matched to a gene: 3.

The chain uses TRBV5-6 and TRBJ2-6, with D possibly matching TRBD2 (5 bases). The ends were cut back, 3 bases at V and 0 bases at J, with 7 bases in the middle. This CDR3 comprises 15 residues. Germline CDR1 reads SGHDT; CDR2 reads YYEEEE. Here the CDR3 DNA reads TGTGCCAGCAGCTCGAGCGGCTCTGGGGCCAACGTCCTGACTTTC. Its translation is CASSSSGSGANVLTF.

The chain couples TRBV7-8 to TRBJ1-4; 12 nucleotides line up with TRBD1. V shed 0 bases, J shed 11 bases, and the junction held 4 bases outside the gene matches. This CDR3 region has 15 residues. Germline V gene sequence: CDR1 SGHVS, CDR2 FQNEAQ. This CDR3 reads CASSLARGQGAKLFF. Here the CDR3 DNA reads TGTGCCAGCAGCTTAGCTCGGGGACAGGGGGCGAAACTGTTTTTT.

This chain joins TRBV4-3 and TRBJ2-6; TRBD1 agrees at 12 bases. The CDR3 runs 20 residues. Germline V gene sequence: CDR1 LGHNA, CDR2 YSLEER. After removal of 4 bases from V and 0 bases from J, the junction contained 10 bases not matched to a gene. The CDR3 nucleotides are TGCGCCAGCAGCCGACGTCATCCGGGACAGGGGGCCTCTGGGGCCAACGTCCTGACTTTC. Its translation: CASSRRHPGQGASGANVLTF.

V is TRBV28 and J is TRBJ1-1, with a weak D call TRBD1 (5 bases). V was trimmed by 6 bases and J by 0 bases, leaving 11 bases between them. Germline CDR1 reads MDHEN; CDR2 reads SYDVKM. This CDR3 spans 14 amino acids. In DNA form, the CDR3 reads TGTGCCAGCAGCCCAGGGATCGTGAACACTGAAGCTTTCTTT. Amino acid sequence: CASSPGIVNTEAFF.

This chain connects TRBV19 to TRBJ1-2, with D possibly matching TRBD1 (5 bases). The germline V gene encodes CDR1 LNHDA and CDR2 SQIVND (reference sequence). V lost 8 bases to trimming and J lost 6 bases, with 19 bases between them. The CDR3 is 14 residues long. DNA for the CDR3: TGTGCCAGTTCTGGGGAGGGGAGGTTGGATGGCTACACCTTC. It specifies CASSGEGRLDGYTF.

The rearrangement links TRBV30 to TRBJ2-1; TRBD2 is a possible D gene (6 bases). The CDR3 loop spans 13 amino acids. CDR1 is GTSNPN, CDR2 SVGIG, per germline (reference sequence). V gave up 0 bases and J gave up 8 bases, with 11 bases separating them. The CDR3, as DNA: TGTGCCTGGAGTGTACGCGGGGCCGATGAGCAGTTCTTC. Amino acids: CAWSVRGADEQFF.

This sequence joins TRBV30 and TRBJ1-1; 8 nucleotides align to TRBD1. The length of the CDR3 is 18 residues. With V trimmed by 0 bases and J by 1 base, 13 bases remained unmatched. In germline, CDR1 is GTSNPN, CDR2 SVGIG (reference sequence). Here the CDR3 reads CAWSVIFWRQGPNTEAFF. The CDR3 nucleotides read TGTGCCTGGAGTGTAATTTTCTGGAGACAGGGGCCGAACACTGAAGCTTTCTTT.

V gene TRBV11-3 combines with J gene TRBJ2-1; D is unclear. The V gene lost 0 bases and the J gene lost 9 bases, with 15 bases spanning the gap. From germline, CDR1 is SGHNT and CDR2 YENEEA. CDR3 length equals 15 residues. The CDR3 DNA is TGTGCCAGCAGCTTAGACGGTTTTACCCCCCCTGAGCAGTTCTTC. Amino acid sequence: CASSLDGFTPPEQFF.

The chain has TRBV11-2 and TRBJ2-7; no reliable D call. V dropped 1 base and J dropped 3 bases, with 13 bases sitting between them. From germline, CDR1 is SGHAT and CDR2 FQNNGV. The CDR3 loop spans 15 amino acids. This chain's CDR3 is CASSLVPGQSYEQYF. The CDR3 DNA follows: TGTGCCAGCAGCTTAGTTCCAGGTCAAAGCTACGAGCAGTACTTC.